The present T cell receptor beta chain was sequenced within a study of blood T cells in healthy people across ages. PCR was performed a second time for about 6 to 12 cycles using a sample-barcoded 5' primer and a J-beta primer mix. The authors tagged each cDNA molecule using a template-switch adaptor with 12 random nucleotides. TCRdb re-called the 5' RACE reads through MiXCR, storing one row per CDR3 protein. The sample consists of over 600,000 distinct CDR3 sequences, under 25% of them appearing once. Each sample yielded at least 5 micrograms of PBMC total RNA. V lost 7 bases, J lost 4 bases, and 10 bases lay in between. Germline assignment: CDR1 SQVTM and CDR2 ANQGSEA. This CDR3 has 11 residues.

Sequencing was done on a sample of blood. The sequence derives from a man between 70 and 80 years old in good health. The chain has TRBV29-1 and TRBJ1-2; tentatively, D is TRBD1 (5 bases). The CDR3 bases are TGCAGCGCACCGACAGCCTATGGCTACACCTTC. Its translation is CSAPTAYGYTF.